The 32 T cell receptor beta chains listed next were all sequenced from one sample in a study of T cells after yellow fever vaccination. TCRdb reanalysed the 5' RACE reads using MiXCR and keeps one entry per CDR3 protein. The sample holds a few hundred thousand distinct CDR3 sequences, 3.5% to 4.5% seen once. Sequences were derived from PBMCs, sampled 5 days after the yellow fever booster vaccination. The receptors here all came from a man aged 18 to 30 who received the YFV17D yellow fever vaccine.

This chain links TRBV20-1 with TRBJ2-3; 13 bases align to TRBD2. The trim removed 6 bases at V and 7 bases at J, leaving 7 bases unmatched. The CDR3 is made up of 14 amino acids. Germline values: CDR1 DFQATT, CDR2 SNEGSKA (reference sequence). The CDR3 sequence: CSATGTSGEYTQYF. As DNA, the CDR3 is TGCAGTGCAACCGGGACTAGCGGGGAATATACGCAGTATTTT.

Many counts were recorded for this clonotype. The J gene is TRBJ2-7, the V gene TRBV6-6; a weak D match, TRBD1 (5 bases). V was cut by 5 bases and J by 1 base, with 12 bases left in between. Germline CDR1 is MNHNY and CDR2 is SVGAGI (reference sequence). This CDR3 spans 14 amino acids. The chain's CDR3 is CASSESQGSYEQYV. Written as DNA, the CDR3 is TGTGCCAGCAGTGAAAGCCAGGGATCCTACGAGCAGTACGTC.

This clonotype was picked up a small number of times. The chain is built from TRBV5-5 and TRBJ2-1; D gene ambiguous. From germline, CDR1 is SGHKS and CDR2 YYEKEE (reference sequence). V lost 0 bases and J lost 0, with 10 bases in between. The length of the CDR3 is 16 residues. The CDR3, as DNA: TGTGCCAGCAGCTTGGTCGTGGGCCCCTCCTACAATGAGCAGTTCTTC. Translated, it gives CASSLVVGPSYNEQFF.

This chain's CDR3 is CASSLGGQGITGELFF. The CDR3 nucleotides are TGTGCCAGCAGCTTGGGGGGACAGGGGATCACCGGGGAGCTGTTTTTT. V usage is TRBV7-2 and J usage is TRBJ2-2; TRBD1 matches at 10 bases. V lost 3 bases, J lost 4 bases, and 5 bases stayed unmatched. The CDR3 runs to 16 residues. Germline V gene data show CDR1 as SGHTA and CDR2 as FQGNSA.

This clonotype was observed many times. The chain carries TRBV6-6 and TRBJ1-2, with TRBD1 identical over 9 bases. This CDR3 contains 13 residues. Germline CDR1 reads MNHNY; CDR2 reads SVGAGI (reference sequence). With 6 bases clipped from V and 4 bases from J, the junction kept 3 bases outside the gene matches. The CDR3 loop reads CASSTGQGYGYTF. Written as DNA, the CDR3 is TGTGCCAGCAGCACGGGACAGGGCTATGGCTACACCTTC.

This clonotype showed up many times. The genes are TRBV3-1 and TRBJ2-2, with 10 bases fitting TRBD2. Trimming cost V 3 bases and J 4 bases; bases outside gene matches: 5. The CDR3 spans 16 residues. Germline V gene sequence: CDR1 LGHDT, CDR2 YNNKEL (reference sequence). The CDR3 loop reads CASSHPSGGPTGELFF. Written as DNA, the CDR3 is TGTGCCAGCAGCCACCCTAGCGGGGGACCCACCGGGGAGCTGTTTTTT. The full variable domain, its missing parts supplied by reference TRBV3-1 and TRBJ2-2, is DTAVSQTPKYLVTQMGNDKSIKCEQNLGHDTMYWYKQDSKKFLKIMFSYNNKELIINETVPNRFSPKSPDKAHLNLHINSLELGDSAVYFCASSHPSGGPTGELFFGEGSRLTVL.

V usage is TRBV6-5 and J usage is TRBJ2-2, with TRBD1 identical over 7 bases. This CDR3 is 16 amino acids long. V shed 7 bases, J shed 0 bases, and the junction held 8 bases outside the gene matches. Germline CDR1 reads MNHEY; CDR2 reads SVGAGI. The CDR3 sequence: CASTQTGLSNTGELFF. The CDR3 bases are TGTGCCAGCACACAGACAGGGCTATCGAACACCGGGGAGCTGTTTTTT.

The table lists this clonotype with a few counts. The genes are TRBV18 and TRBJ2-3; D ambiguous. CDR1 and CDR2 from the germline V gene are KGHSH and LQKENI. The CDR3 consists of 12 residues. V dropped 6 bases and J dropped 2 bases, with 6 bases sitting between them. CDR3 nucleotides: TGTGCCAGCTCCGGGCCCACAGATACGCAGTATTTT. Translating it yields CASSGPTDTQYF.

V usage is TRBV5-4 and J usage is TRBJ2-7; tentatively, D is TRBD2 (5 bases). V was shortened by 1 base and J by 6 bases, with 20 bases between the two germline ends. Germline V gene data show CDR1 as SGHNT and CDR2 as YYREEE (reference sequence). The CDR3 spans 16 residues. DNA of the CDR3: TGTGCCAGCAGCTTGTCGGCGGGCAGCCCCGGAGCCGAGCAGTACTTC. It translates to CASSLSAGSPGAEQYF.

The chain recombines TRBV12-3 or TRBV12-4 with TRBJ1-2; D remains unclear. The CDR3 length is 16 residues. V lost 1 base to trimming and J lost 1 base, with 13 bases between them. The CDR3: CASSLVTGGLNYGYTF. The CDR3 DNA reads as TGTGCCAGCAGTTTAGTCACGGGAGGCCTTAACTATGGCTACACCTTC.

This clonotype appeared many times. The chain combines TRBV12-3 or TRBV12-4 with TRBJ2-1; TRBD2 matches at 9 bases. The CDR3 sequence is 14 residues long. V shed 3 bases, J shed 10 bases, and the junction held 7 bases outside the gene matches. The DNA of the CDR3 is TGTGCCAGCAGTTTGGCGGGGGGGCATGGGGAGCAGTTCTTC. Translation gives CASSLAGGHGEQFF.

A few counts support this clonotype. The chain recombines TRBV6-1 with TRBJ1-3; D is possibly TRBD1 (6 bases). The CDR3 spans 18 residues. Germline CDR1 and CDR2: MNHNS and SASEGT. V lost 4 bases and J lost 2, with 21 bases in between. The CDR3 region is CASSVRGGPLRAGNTIYF. The DNA of the CDR3 is TGTGCCAGCAGTGTCCGGGGGGGGCCTCTAAGAGCTGGAAACACCATATATTTT.

There are many counts of this clonotype. The chain links TRBV5-1 to TRBJ1-1; the D gene is possibly TRBD1 (6 bases). CDR1 SGHRS and CDR2 YFSETQ come from the germline V gene. This CDR3 has 14 amino acids. Trimming shortened V by 0 bases and J by 1 base, and 7 bases separated the two germline ends. CDR3 DNA sequence: TGCGCCAGCAGCTTGGACAGGGCGAACACTGAAGCTTTCTTT. It translates to CASSLDRANTEAFF.

CDR3 sequence: CASSLEQYSTDTQYF. CDR3 in DNA: TGTGCCAGCAGCTTGGAACAGTATAGCACAGATACGCAGTATTTT. This rearrangement joins TRBV5-6 to TRBJ2-3, with D hard to call. Per the germline V gene, CDR1 is SGHDT and CDR2 is YYEEEE. The V end was cut by 0 bases, the J end by 0 bases, with 8 bases between. The CDR3 spans 15 residues.

The table lists this clonotype with many counts. V is TRBV7-3 and J is TRBJ2-1; TRBD1 agrees at 9 bases. The V and J ends lost 2 bases and 7 bases, in that order; junction bases with no gene match: 3. The CDR3 has 14 residues. CDR1 and CDR2 (germline): SGHTA, FQGTGA. The CDR3 loop reads CASSLDRGTNEQFF. CDR3 nucleotides: TGTGCCAGCAGCTTAGACAGGGGGACGAATGAGCAGTTCTTC.

This chain joins TRBV19 and TRBJ1-4; D is possibly TRBD1 (6 bases). The germline V gene encodes CDR1 LNHDA and CDR2 SQIVND (reference sequence). This CDR3 is built from 14 residues. V dropped 2 bases and J dropped 8 bases, with 12 bases sitting between them. CDR3 DNA sequence: TGTGCCAGTAGTATAACAGGGTTAAAGGAAAAACTGTTTTTT. This sequence encodes CASSITGLKEKLFF.

This clonotype turned up a few times. This chain connects TRBV2 to TRBJ2-5; D possibly matches TRBD1 or TRBD2 (6 bases each). Germline CDR1 and CDR2: SNHLY and FYNNEI. The V end lost 7 bases, the J end lost 5 bases, and 20 bases lay between the germline ends. The CDR3 extends over 15 amino acids. The CDR3: CASKGGSTQFETQYF. The CDR3 nucleotides are TGTGCCAGCAAGGGGGGATCGACCCAATTTGAGACCCAGTACTTC.

CDR3 protein: CASSSIGTGRPNQPQHF. CDR3 coding DNA: TGTGCCAGCAGCTCCATCGGGACAGGGCGTCCCAATCAGCCCCAGCATTTT. The rearrangement joins TRBV7-9 to TRBJ1-5, with TRBD1 matching 9 bases. V shed 4 bases and J 3 bases; nucleotides not matched to a gene: 10. The CDR3 totals 17 residues. In germline, CDR1 is SEHNR, CDR2 FQNEAQ (reference sequence).

The table lists this clonotype with a count of one. This chain connects TRBV18 to TRBJ2-1; D might be TRBD1 or TRBD2, each matching 7 bases. The CDR3 loop spans 16 amino acids. CDR1 is KGHSH and CDR2 is LQKENI in the germline V gene. V was pared by 0 bases and J by 6 bases, with 15 bases between. CDR3 nucleotide sequence: TGTGCCAGCTCACCACCCGGAGCAGGGGGGGTCAATGAGCAGTTCTTC. Translating gives CASSPPGAGGVNEQFF.

This clonotype turned up a few times. The rearrangement uses TRBV6-5 and TRBJ1-1; tentatively, D is TRBD1 (5 bases). There are 13 residues in the CDR3. V was clipped by 4 bases and J by 4 bases, with 10 bases between them. CDR1 is MNHEY, CDR2 SVGAGI, per germline. The CDR3 loop reads CASSWSGGTEAFF. The CDR3 bases are TGTGCCAGCAGTTGGTCCGGGGGCACTGAAGCTTTCTTT.

The table lists this clonotype with a few counts. This rearrangement joins TRBV5-1 to TRBJ1-2, with 10 positions matching TRBD1. The CDR3 is 18 amino acids. The germline V gene has CDR1 SGHRS and CDR2 YFSETQ. V shed 7 bases and J 1 base; nucleotides not matched to a gene: 16. The CDR3 sequence: CASALRVSDRGFNYGYTF. In DNA form, the CDR3 reads TGCGCCAGCGCCCTAAGAGTATCGGACAGGGGGTTTAACTATGGCTACACCTTC.

Many counts were recorded for this clonotype. The chain combines TRBV20-1 with TRBJ1-6; D is unclear. The CDR3 sequence is 12 residues long. Germline V gives CDR1 DFQATT, CDR2 SNEGSKA (reference sequence). V gave up 3 bases and J gave up 5 bases, with 5 bases separating them. The CDR3 DNA reads as TGCAGTGCTAGGGGTAATAATTCACCCCTCCACTTT. Translation: CSARGNNSPLHF.

This clonotype was counted between two and nine times. The chain recombines TRBV7-9 with TRBJ1-6; 7 bases fit TRBD1. V dropped 2 bases and J dropped 9; count of bases not matched to a gene: 4. Germline lookup yields CDR1 SEHNR and CDR2 FQNEAQ (reference sequence). This CDR3 region has 14 residues. CDR3 protein: CASSLIQGISPLHF. DNA of the CDR3: TGTGCCAGCAGCTTAATACAGGGGATTTCACCCCTCCACTTT.

The chain combines TRBV6-1 with TRBJ1-6, with D possibly TRBD1 on 5 matching bases. From germline, CDR1 is MNHNS and CDR2 SASEGT. V lost 0 bases and J 10 bases, leaving 10 bases between the germline ends. The CDR3 totals 14 residues. The CDR3 DNA follows: TGTGCCAGCAGTGAAGCAGGGTGGGGGTCACCCCTCCACTTT. Protein: CASSEAGWGSPLHF.

This clonotype was counted at least ten times. The chain has TRBV7-2 and TRBJ2-2; TRBD1 might be the D (6 bases). There are 13 residues in the CDR3. V was cut by 4 bases and J by 5 bases, with 8 bases left in between. Germline V gives CDR1 SGHTA, CDR2 FQGNSA. In DNA form, the CDR3 reads TGTGCCAGCAGCTCAACAGGGACCGGGGAGCTGTTTTTT. It is translated as CASSSTGTGELFF.

V is TRBV9 and J is TRBJ2-2; possibly TRBD1 or TRBD2 for D (5 bases each). Trimming stripped 4 bases from V and 0 bases from J, with 13 bases between. Germline assignment: CDR1 SGDLS and CDR2 YYNGEE. This CDR3 comprises 16 residues. The CDR3 DNA reads TGTGCCAGCAGCCCCCGTAGGGACGCGAACACCGGGGAGCTGTTTTTT. Translation: CASSPRRDANTGELFF.

This clonotype turned up a few times. V gene TRBV7-2 combines with J gene TRBJ1-5, with D perhaps TRBD1 (6 bases). Germline V gene data show CDR1 as SGHTA and CDR2 as FQGNSA. Trimming left V 3 bases short and J 3 bases short, with 12 bases between. The CDR3 length is 15 residues. Here the CDR3 reads CASSFSGQNNQPQHF. As DNA, the CDR3 is TGTGCCAGCAGCTTTTCGGGACAAAACAATCAGCCCCAGCATTTT.

The gene calls are TRBV29-1 and TRBJ1-2, with TRBD1 identical over 7 bases. The CDR3 covers 11 residues. Losses at the gene ends were 7 bases for V and 3 bases for J; bases not matched to a gene: 2. Germline values: CDR1 SQVTM, CDR2 ANQGSEA. The CDR3 protein is CSADRDYGYTF. CDR3 bases: TGCAGCGCAGACAGGGACTATGGCTACACCTTC. The full variable domain, its missing parts supplied by reference TRBV29-1 and TRBJ1-2, is SAVISQKPSRDICQRGTSLTIQCQVDSQVTMMFWYRQQPGQSLTLIATANQGSEATYESGFVIDKFPISRPNLTFSTLTVSNMSPEDSSIYLCSADRDYGYTFGSGTRLTVV.

This clonotype showed up many times. This chain links TRBV11-2 with TRBJ2-1; 7 nucleotides agree with TRBD1. V shed 6 bases, J shed 4 bases, and the junction held 3 bases outside the gene matches. The CDR3 consists of 13 residues. Germline V gene data show CDR1 as SGHAT and CDR2 as FQNNGV. CDR3 loop: CASSRDSYNEQFF. The CDR3, as DNA: TGTGCCAGCAGTAGGGACAGTTACAATGAGCAGTTCTTC.

This clonotype was counted a few times. The V and J genes are TRBV9 and TRBJ2-2; 7 bases are a match to TRBD1. V lost 6 bases to trimming and J lost 7 bases; unmatched junction nucleotides: 15. This CDR3 contains 16 residues. Per germline, CDR1 SGDLS and CDR2 YYNGEE. CDR3 region: CASTPYPTGAIGELFF. The CDR3 coding sequence is TGTGCCAGCACCCCCTACCCCACAGGGGCCATCGGGGAGCTGTTTTTT.

Many counts were recorded for this clonotype. The rearrangement joins TRBV5-1 to TRBJ2-3; D gene uncertain. Germline-derived CDR1 and CDR2 are SGHRS and YFSETQ. Trimming took off 5 bases at V and 1 base at J, with 11 bases between the two ends. The CDR3 has 14 amino acids. CDR3 nucleotides: TGCGCCAGCAGTTCCGGATTGGGCACAGATACGCAGTATTTT. Its protein is CASSSGLGTDTQYF.

V is TRBV6-5 and J is TRBJ1-5, with D perhaps TRBD1 (6 bases). CDR3 length: 14 residues. V was clipped by 8 bases and J by 5 bases, with 16 bases between them. In germline, CDR1 is MNHEY, CDR2 SVGAGI. The CDR3 sequence: CASAGQGHDQPQHF. CDR3 bases: TGTGCCAGCGCTGGGCAGGGACATGATCAGCCCCAGCATTTT.